This TCR beta chain appears in the sequencing data of a study of blood T cell repertoires in COVID-19. About the research overall: Samples representing acute and convalescent COVID-19 were sourced from the United States, Italy and Spain. From T cells, B-cell-depleted T cells, or PBMCs came the material, which was cDNA or gDNA.

Original data processing: Reference gene primer amplification in the assay estimated nucleated cell counts. Generated by immunoSEQ multiplex PCR, the TCRdb table keeps only in-frame clones and is missing some. From that table come the V and J calls and clone size; the DNA was used to work out D and trimming. This table has about 110,000 clones, around 85% appearing once. This CDR3 has 15 amino acids. V trimming: 0 bases; J trimming: 4 bases; junction bases outside the gene matches: 5. Looked up from germline, CDR1 is SGHKS and CDR2 is YYEKEE (reference sequence). This clone was recorded a few times. Patients in Seattle were enrolled during active infection, then followed longitudinally.

The specimen was peripheral blood. This chain connects TRBV5-5 to TRBJ1-2; TRBD1 matches at 8 bases. The sequence derives from an older woman with COVID-19, enrolled during active disease. CDR3 region: CASSLDHGTGYGYTF. Here the CDR3 DNA reads TGTGCCAGCAGCTTGGACCACGGGACAGGCTATGGCTACACCTTC.